A selection of T cell receptor beta chains follows, all from one sample in a study of T cell responses to AZD1222 COVID-19 vaccine. Assay used: immunoSEQ multiplex PCR; TCRdb lists only in-frame clones, some missing. The sample gives roughly 250,000 clones, more than 85% of which show up once; approximately 0.52% is in the top ten. The sample consisted of peripheral blood, taken on day 0 of AZD1222 vaccination. The source of these receptors is an adult in good health. Both conserved end residues are part of each CDR3. The D gene is left open where the match is weak. Not every row has a clone size; where given, it reads once, few, many or a size class.

abundance,d_gene,j_gene,v_gene,CDR3aa,CDR3nt
NA,TRBD1,TRBJ2-1,TRBV28,CASSSDRLMGNEQFF,TGTGCCAGCAGTTCGGACAGGCTCATGGGGAATGAGCAGTTCTTC
NA,NA,TRBJ1-2,TRBV20-1,CSASFQGAYGYTF,TGCAGTGCTAGTTTTCAGGGAGCTTATGGCTACACCTTC
NA,TRBD2,TRBJ2-3,TRBV19,CASRGLAGGDTQYF,TGTGCCAGTAGGGGACTAGCGGGGGGGGATACGCAGTATTTT
NA,NA,TRBJ1-2,TRBV6-4,CASSPSLDNPNYGYTF,TGTGCCAGCAGTCCTTCCCTGGACAACCCTAACTATGGCTACACCTTC
NA,TRBD2,TRBJ2-1,TRBV6-5,CASSWGGAMGEQFF,TGTGCCAGCAGTTGGGGAGGGGCTATGGGCGAGCAGTTCTTC
NA,NA,TRBJ1-4,TRBV6-5,CASSYSGVTNEKLFF,TGTGCCAGCAGTTACTCCGGGGTCACTAATGAAAAACTGTTTTTT
NA,TRBD2,TRBJ2-5,TRBV20-1,CSASKPGGPETQYF,TGCAGTGCTAGTAAGCCGGGGGGGCCGGAGACCCAGTACTTC
NA,NA,TRBJ1-1,TRBV27,CASSIQGGGTEAFF,TGTGCCAGCAGCATCCAAGGGGGGGGAACTGAAGCTTTCTTT
NA,NA,TRBJ1-2,TRBV28,CASSDGYYGYTF,TGTGCCAGCAGCGACGGCTACTATGGCTACACCTTC
NA,TRBD2,TRBJ2-7,TRBV27,CASSSLAGGRYEQYF,TGTGCCAGCAGTTCGCTAGCGGGGGGGCGGTACGAGCAGTACTTC
NA,TRBD2,TRBJ2-1,TRBV4-2,CASSQVLAGGINEQFF,TGTGCCAGCAGCCAAGTTCTAGCGGGGGGGATCAATGAGCAGTTCTTC
NA,NA,TRBJ1-2,TRBV4-3,CASSQDDLGGYTF,TGCGCCAGCAGCCAAGATGATTTGGGGGGCTACACCTTC
NA,NA,TRBJ2-2,TRBV5-1,CASSLGGRTGELFF,TGCGCCAGCAGCTTGGGCGGACGCACCGGGGAGCTGTTTTTT
NA,NA,TRBJ1-5,TRBV19,CASSIDPSVNQPQHF,TGTGCCAGTAGTATAGATCCGTCAGTAAATCAGCCCCAGCATTTT
NA,NA,TRBJ2-7,TRBV7-8,CASSPVSGSYEQYF,TGTGCCAGCAGCCCCGTGTCGGGGAGCTACGAGCAGTACTTC
NA,NA,TRBJ2-1,TRBV15,CATSRVGEQFF,TGTGCCACCAGCAGAGTGGGTGAGCAGTTCTTC
NA,TRBD2,TRBJ2-7,TRBV19,CASSPWGWTSVNSYEQYF,TGTGCCAGTAGCCCTTGGGGCTGGACTAGCGTCAACTCCTACGAGCAGTACTTC
NA,NA,TRBJ2-7,TRBV4-1,CASSHVTGTQGTYEQYF,TGCGCCAGCAGCCATGTAACCGGGACTCAAGGTACCTACGAGCAGTACTTC
NA,NA,TRBJ1-5,TRBV9,CAAGSQNQPQHF,TGTGCCGCGGGGAGTCAGAATCAGCCCCAGCATTTT
NA,NA,TRBJ2-3,TRBV14,CASSQVLPHNTQYF,TGTGCCAGCAGCCAAGTTCTACCGCACAATACGCAGTATTTT
NA,TRBD1,TRBJ1-2,TRBV10-3,CAISGDRGWGYTF,TGTGCCATCAGTGGGGACAGGGGATGGGGCTACACCTTC
once,TRBD2,TRBJ2-5,TRBV5-1,CASSLGPPGGETQYF,TGCGCCAGCAGCTTGGGGCCCCCCGGGGGGGAGACCCAGTACTTC
NA,TRBD1,TRBJ1-5,TRBV4-1,CASSQWTGGNQPQHF,TGCGCCAGCAGCCAATGGACAGGAGGAAATCAGCCCCAGCATTTT
NA,NA,TRBJ2-1,TRBV3-1/TRBV3-2,CASSLTSGGYNEQFF,TGTGCCAGCAGCTTAACCAGTGGAGGCTACAATGAGCAGTTCTTC
NA,TRBD2,TRBJ2-3,TRBV6-4,CASSASGGIAGRFYGTDTQYF,TGTGCCAGCAGTGCCTCCGGGGGGATAGCGGGAAGGTTTTACGGCACAGATACGCAGTATTTT
NA,TRBD1,TRBJ2-7,TRBV18,CASSPGQGDEQYF,TGTGCCAGCTCACCCGGACAGGGCGACGAGCAGTACTTC
NA,NA,TRBJ1-2,TRBV12-3/TRBV12-4,CASSSQGGGYTF,TGTGCCAGCAGTTCGCAGGGTGGTGGCTACACCTTC
NA,TRBD1,TRBJ2-7,TRBV2,CASSEGGQGYEQYF,TGTGCCAGCTCCGAGGGGGGACAGGGCTACGAGCAGTACTTC
once,NA,TRBJ1-6,TRBV19,CASSIESDSPLHF,TGTGCCAGTAGTATCGAATCAGATTCACCCCTCCACTTT
NA,NA,TRBJ2-7,TRBV7-2,CASTLGGPAYEQYF,TGTGCCAGCACCTTAGGGGGTCCGGCCTACGAGCAGTACTTC
NA,NA,TRBJ2-7,TRBV18,CASSPPNERVGNYEQYF,TGTGCCAGCTCACCACCTAACGAACGTGTGGGGAACTACGAGCAGTACTTC
once,NA,TRBJ1-5,TRBV28,CASSGRFKGNQPQHF,TGTGCCAGCAGTGGACGGTTTAAGGGTAATCAGCCCCAGCATTTT
NA,NA,TRBJ1-3,TRBV19,CASSLWGVGGNTIYF,TGTGCCAGTAGTCTCTGGGGGGTAGGCGGAAACACCATATATTTT
once,NA,TRBJ1-1,TRBV15,CATSRDRGLDTEAFF,TGTGCCACCAGCAGAGATCGGGGGCTGGATACTGAAGCTTTCTTT
NA,TRBD1,TRBJ1-6,TRBV6-5,CASRVGTGSPLHF,TGTGCCAGCAGGGTCGGGACAGGGTCACCCCTCCACTTT
NA,NA,TRBJ2-7,TRBV6-5,CASSYSTRAFYEQYF,TGTGCCAGCAGTTACTCTACAAGGGCATTCTACGAGCAGTACTTC
NA,TRBD2,TRBJ2-7,TRBV10-1,CASSLKTSGGAYEQYF,TGCGCCAGCAGTCTTAAGACTAGCGGGGGAGCCTACGAGCAGTACTTC
NA,NA,TRBJ2-2,TRBV12-3/TRBV12-4,CASNYPTGELFF,TGTGCCAGCAATTACCCGACCGGGGAGCTGTTTTTT
once,NA,TRBJ1-1,TRBV27,CASSLSFGRKEAFF,TGTGCCAGCAGTTTATCCTTTGGCAGGAAAGAAGCTTTCTTT
NA,NA,TRBJ2-1,TRBV5-1,CASSLEHIDEQFF,TGCGCCAGCAGCTTAGAACATATCGATGAGCAGTTCTTC
NA,TRBD1,TRBJ1-2,TRBV3-1/TRBV3-2,CASSTRDRGGYGYTF,TGTGCCAGCAGCACTCGGGACAGGGGAGGCTATGGCTACACCTTC
NA,NA,TRBJ1-2,TRBV27,CASSFPRAGNYGYTF,TGTGCCAGCAGTTTCCCCCGGGCGGGGAACTATGGCTACACCTTC
NA,NA,TRBJ1-3,TRBV5-1,CASSLAEGATGNTIYF,TGCGCCAGCAGCTTGGCCGAAGGGGCTACTGGAAACACCATATATTTT
NA,NA,TRBJ2-7,TRBV7-6,CASSLGTSREDEQYF,TGTGCCAGCAGCTTAGGAACAAGCAGGGAAGACGAGCAGTACTTC
NA,NA,TRBJ2-5,TRBV12-3/TRBV12-4,CASSTSLETQYF,TGTGCCAGCAGCACATCCTTGGAGACCCAGTACTTC
NA,TRBD1,TRBJ1-4,TRBV19,CASSVPGQPNEKLFF,TGTGCCAGTAGTGTCCCGGGACAGCCTAATGAAAAACTGTTTTTT
NA,TRBD1,TRBJ2-7,TRBV29-1,CSVGDRGDYEQYF,TGCAGCGTTGGAGACAGGGGGGACTACGAGCAGTACTTC
once,NA,TRBJ2-2,TRBV25-1,CASNLGTGELFF,TGTGCCAGCAACCTGGGAACCGGGGAGCTGTTTTTT
NA,NA,TRBJ2-1,TRBV7-8,CASSLAGWVNEQFF,TGTGCCAGCAGCTTAGCAGGGTGGGTCAATGAGCAGTTCTTC
NA,TRBD1,TRBJ1-5,TRBV2,CASTRGQGAGPQHF,TGTGCCAGCACCCGAGGACAGGGGGCCGGGCCCCAGCATTTT
once,NA,TRBJ1-1,TRBV18,CASSRPTGMAFF,TGTGCCAGCTCACGACCGACAGGAATGGCTTTCTTT
NA,NA,TRBJ1-5,TRBV7-8,CASSLGGPQHF,TGTGCCAGCAGCCTCGGGGGACCCCAGCATTTT